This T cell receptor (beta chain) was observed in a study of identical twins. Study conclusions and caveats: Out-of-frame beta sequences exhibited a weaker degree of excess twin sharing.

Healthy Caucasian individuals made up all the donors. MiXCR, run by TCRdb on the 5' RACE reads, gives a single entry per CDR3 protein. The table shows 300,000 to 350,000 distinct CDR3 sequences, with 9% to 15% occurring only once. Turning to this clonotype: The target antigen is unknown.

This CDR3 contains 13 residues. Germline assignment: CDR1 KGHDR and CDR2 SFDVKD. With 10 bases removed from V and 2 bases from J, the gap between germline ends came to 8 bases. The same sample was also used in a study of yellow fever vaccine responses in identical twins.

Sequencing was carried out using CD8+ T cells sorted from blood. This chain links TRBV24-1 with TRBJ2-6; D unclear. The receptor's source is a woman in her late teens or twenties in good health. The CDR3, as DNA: TGTGCCACAAAACGGGCTGGGGCCAACGTCCTGACTTTC. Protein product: CATKRAGANVLTF.